This TCR beta chain was sequenced in a study of cytomegalovirus exposure and HLA in healthy donors. General study points: Researchers catalogued about 160 TCR beta chains as cytomegalovirus-associated. As was reported, the classifier diagnosed cytomegalovirus status with high specificity and sensitivity.

As for this clone: Its cognate antigen is unknown.

The trim removed 6 bases at V and 3 bases at J, leaving 9 bases unmatched. This CDR3 has 16 residues. Germline V gene sequence: CDR1 SGHVS, CDR2 FNYEAQ. PCR employed 60 Vbeta and 13 Jbeta primers. Authors' data handling: The count from a later analysis was some 76 million unique TCR beta chains, some 12 million of them shared. Assay: immunoSEQ multiplex PCR; the TCRdb copy retains only in-frame clones and omits some. That table gives V, J and clone size, and the DNA gave D and trimming. The sample yields roughly 100,000 clones, roughly 80% seen once. Sequencing was carried out using PBMCs. This rearrangement joins TRBV7-6 to TRBJ1-2; 11 nucleotides line up with TRBD1. This TCR came from a middle-aged man in good health and CMV-seropositive. The CDR3 nucleotides are TGTGCCAGCAGATCCCTACGGGACAGGGGGGACTATGGCTACACCTTC. Amino acid sequence: CASRSLRDRGDYGYTF.